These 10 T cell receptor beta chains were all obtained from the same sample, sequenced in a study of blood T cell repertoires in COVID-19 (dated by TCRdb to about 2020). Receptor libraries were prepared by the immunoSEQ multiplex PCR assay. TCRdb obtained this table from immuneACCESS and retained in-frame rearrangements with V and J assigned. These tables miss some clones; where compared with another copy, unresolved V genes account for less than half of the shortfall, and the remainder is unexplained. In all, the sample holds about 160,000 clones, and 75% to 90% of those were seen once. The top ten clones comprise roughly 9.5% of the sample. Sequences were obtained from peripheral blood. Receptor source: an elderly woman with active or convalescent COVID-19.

This chain's CDR3 is CASRGGVSYGYTF. DNA of the CDR3: TGTGCCAGCAGGGGAGGGGTTAGCTATGGCTACACCTTC. The J gene is TRBJ1-2, the V gene TRBV2, with D maybe TRBD1 (5 bases). Germline loops: CDR1 SNHLY, CDR2 FYNNEI. The CDR3 extends over 13 amino acids. The V end was cut by 6 bases, the J end by 4 bases, with 12 bases between. Combining the CDR3 with reference TRBV2 and TRBJ1-2 gives the whole variable domain EPEVTQTPSHQVTQMGQEVILRCVPISNHLYFYWYRQILGQKVEFLVSFYNNEISEKSEIFDDQFSVERPDGSNFTLKIRSTKLEDSAMYFCASRGGVSYGYTFGSGTRLTVV.

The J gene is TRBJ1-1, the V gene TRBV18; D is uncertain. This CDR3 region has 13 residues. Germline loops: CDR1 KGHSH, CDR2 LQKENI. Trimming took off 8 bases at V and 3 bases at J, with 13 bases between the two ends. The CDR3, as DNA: TGTGCCAGCAGGGCCGGGGTCGACACTGAAGCTTTCTTT. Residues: CASRAGVDTEAFF.

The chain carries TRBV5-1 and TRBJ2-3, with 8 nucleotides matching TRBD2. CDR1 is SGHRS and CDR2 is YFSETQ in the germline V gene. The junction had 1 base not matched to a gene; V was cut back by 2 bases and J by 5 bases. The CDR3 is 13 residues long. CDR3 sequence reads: CASSLTSGDTQYF. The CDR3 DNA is TGCGCCAGCAGCTTAACTAGCGGAGATACGCAGTATTTT.

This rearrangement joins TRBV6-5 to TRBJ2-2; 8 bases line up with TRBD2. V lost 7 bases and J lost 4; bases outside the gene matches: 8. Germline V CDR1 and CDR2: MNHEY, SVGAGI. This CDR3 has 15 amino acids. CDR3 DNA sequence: TGTGCCAGCACGGGGATAGCGGGGTCCACCGGGGAGCTGTTTTTT. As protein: CASTGIAGSTGELFF.

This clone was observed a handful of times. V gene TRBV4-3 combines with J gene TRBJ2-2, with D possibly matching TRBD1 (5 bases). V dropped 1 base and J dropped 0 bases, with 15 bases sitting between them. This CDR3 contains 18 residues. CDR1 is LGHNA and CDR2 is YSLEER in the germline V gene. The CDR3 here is CASSQGGVGLTNTGELFF. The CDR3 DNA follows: TGCGCCAGCAGCCAAGGGGGCGTAGGGCTGACGAACACCGGGGAGCTGTTTTTT.

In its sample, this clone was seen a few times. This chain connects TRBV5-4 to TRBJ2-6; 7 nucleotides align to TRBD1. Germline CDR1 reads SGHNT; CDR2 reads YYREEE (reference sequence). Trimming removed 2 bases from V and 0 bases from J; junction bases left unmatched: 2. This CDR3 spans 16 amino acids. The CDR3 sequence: CASSFPGGSGANVLTF. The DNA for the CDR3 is TGTGCCAGCAGCTTTCCAGGGGGCTCTGGGGCCAACGTCCTGACTTTC.

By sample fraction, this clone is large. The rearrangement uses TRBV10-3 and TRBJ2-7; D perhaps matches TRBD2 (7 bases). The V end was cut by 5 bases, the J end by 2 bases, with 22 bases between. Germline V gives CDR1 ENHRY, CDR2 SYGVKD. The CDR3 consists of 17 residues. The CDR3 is CAISTMGGGRPTYEQYF. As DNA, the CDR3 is TGTGCCATCAGTACAATGGGGGGGGGCAGGCCGACCTACGAGCAGTACTTC.

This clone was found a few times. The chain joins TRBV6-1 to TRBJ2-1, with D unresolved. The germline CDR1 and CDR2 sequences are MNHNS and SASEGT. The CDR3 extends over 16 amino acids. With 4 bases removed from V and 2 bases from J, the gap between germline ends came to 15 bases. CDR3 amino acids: CASSARTNITYNEQFF. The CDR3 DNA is TGTGCCAGCAGTGCCAGAACCAATATTACCTACAATGAGCAGTTCTTC.

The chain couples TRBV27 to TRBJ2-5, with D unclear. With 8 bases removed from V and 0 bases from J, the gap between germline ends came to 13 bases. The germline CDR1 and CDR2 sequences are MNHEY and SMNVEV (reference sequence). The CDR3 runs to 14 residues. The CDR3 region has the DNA TGTGCCAGCGCCCCCGGGTGGGACCAAGAGACCCAGTACTTC. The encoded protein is CASAPGWDQETQYF.

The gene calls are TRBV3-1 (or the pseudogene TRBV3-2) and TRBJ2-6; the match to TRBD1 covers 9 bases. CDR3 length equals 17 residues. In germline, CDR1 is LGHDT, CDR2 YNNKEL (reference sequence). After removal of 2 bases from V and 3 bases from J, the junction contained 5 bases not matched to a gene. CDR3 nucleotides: TGTGCCAGCAGCCAAACAGGGGGCGCAGGTGGGGCCAACGTCCTGACTTTC. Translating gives CASSQTGGAGGANVLTF.